This T cell receptor beta chain derives from a study of OX40 agonist ivuxolimab in advanced cancers. TCRdb's copy holds only in-frame clones and misses some; the assay was immunoSEQ multiplex PCR. The sample consists of about 73,000 clones, approximately 90% of them appearing once. Germline values: CDR1 SGHKS, CDR2 YYEKEE (reference sequence). V was cut by 1 base and J by 4 bases, with 7 bases left in between. The CDR3 has 13 residues. The clonotype originates from an adult with an advanced solid tumor such as melanoma, head and neck, liver or kidney cancer. The V call is TRBV5-5, the J call TRBJ2-3; tentatively, D is TRBD1 (6 bases). Sample: CD4+ or CD8+ T cells sorted from blood, taken in a trial of the OX40 agonist ivuxolimab. The CDR3 coding sequence is TGTGCCAGCAGCTTGCAGGGGCCAGATACGCAGTATTTT. Amino acid sequence: CASSLQGPDTQYF.